This TCR beta chain was sequenced in a study of blood T cell repertoires in COVID-19. Sequencing used immunoSEQ multiplex PCR; TCRdb keeps in-frame clones, though not all of them. The data contain 65,000 to 95,000 clones, approximately 89% of them singletons. The CDR3 runs to 15 residues. Germline V gives CDR1 KGHDR, CDR2 SFDVKD. V was shortened by 5 bases and J by 5 bases, with 14 bases between the two germline ends. Specimen: peripheral blood. This chain uses TRBV24-1 with TRBJ2-2, with D tentatively TRBD2 (5 bases). This clonotype was sampled from a man aged 65 to 79 with active or convalescent COVID-19. The CDR3 bases are TGTGCCACCAGTGGTCCGGGGAGTCGTACCGGGGAGCTGTTTTTT. Translated, it gives CATSGPGSRTGELFF.